Below are 5 T cell receptor beta chains sequenced from a single sample in a study of OX40 agonist ivuxolimab in advanced cancers. Sequencing used immunoSEQ multiplex PCR; TCRdb keeps in-frame clones, though not all of them. There are 50,000 to 75,000 clones in the sample; roughly 85% occur only once, and 1.2% lies in the top ten. The starting material was CD4+ or CD8+ T cells sorted from blood, obtained in a trial of the OX40 agonist ivuxolimab. Source of these receptors: an adult with an advanced solid tumor such as melanoma, head and neck, liver or kidney cancer.

This clone has more than one count but fewer than ten. The chain uses TRBV19 and TRBJ1-2, with D unresolved. This CDR3 has 13 residues. The V and J ends lost 5 bases and 4 bases respectively, with 11 bases between them. From germline, CDR1 is LNHDA and CDR2 SQIVND (reference sequence). This chain's CDR3 is CASSPGIGYGYTF. CDR3 nucleotide sequence: TGTGCCAGTAGTCCCGGTATCGGCTATGGCTACACCTTC.

The rearrangement uses TRBV5-1 and TRBJ2-1, with a possible D match to TRBD1 (6 bases). This CDR3 has 16 amino acids. The germline V and J ends were trimmed by 0 bases and 3 bases, with 13 bases remaining between them. Germline CDR1 SGHRS, CDR2 YFSETQ. CDR3 sequence: CASSLEPGQHYNEQFF. The CDR3 DNA reads TGCGCCAGCAGCTTGGAACCCGGACAGCACTACAATGAGCAGTTCTTC.

This clone came up a few times. The V gene is TRBV4-1, the J gene TRBJ2-7, with unresolved D. CDR1 and CDR2 from the germline V gene are MGHRA and YSYEKL. V shed 1 base and J shed 1 base, with 8 bases lying between them. The CDR3 length is 14 residues. CDR3 amino acids: CASSQGPLSYEQYF. The CDR3 nucleotides are TGCGCCAGCAGCCAAGGGCCCCTTTCCTACGAGCAGTACTTC.

V gene TRBV20-1 combines with J gene TRBJ2-5, with 7 bases matching TRBD1. The CDR3 sequence is 11 residues long. Unmatched junction bases numbered 3, after V lost 5 bases and J lost 6 bases. Germline V gives CDR1 DFQATT, CDR2 SNEGSKA (reference sequence). CDR3 nucleotides: TGCAGTGCTTACAGGGGACAGACCCAGTACTTC. It specifies CSAYRGQTQYF.

This chain joins TRBV29-1 and TRBJ1-1; D ambiguous. In germline, CDR1 is SQVTM, CDR2 ANQGSEA. The CDR3 is made up of 15 amino acids. The ends were cut back, 1 base at V and 5 bases at J, with 17 bases in the middle. The DNA of the CDR3 is TGCAGCGTTGAAGTTCTCGGGGTGAGGAGGACTGAAGCTTTCTTT. Amino acid sequence: CSVEVLGVRRTEAFF.